This T cell receptor (beta chain) originates from a study of T cell responses to AZD1222 COVID-19 vaccine. From germline, CDR1 is DFQATT and CDR2 SNEGSKA (reference sequence). Trimming took off 3 bases at V and 0 bases at J, with 9 bases between the two ends. CDR3 length equals 14 residues. Clones were sequenced by immunoSEQ multiplex PCR, and TCRdb holds only the in-frame ones, with some missing. This repertoire shows 55,000 to 75,000 clones, 88% found once; its top ten account for roughly 8%. In this sample, this clone turned up once. The chain joins TRBV20-1 to TRBJ1-5, with D hard to call. The TCR was taken from an adult in good health. This sample comprised peripheral blood, obtained on day 0 of AZD1222 vaccination. The CDR3 here is CSASGRYSNQPQHF. CDR3 nucleotide sequence: TGCAGTGCTAGTGGCAGATATAGCAATCAGCCCCAGCATTTT.